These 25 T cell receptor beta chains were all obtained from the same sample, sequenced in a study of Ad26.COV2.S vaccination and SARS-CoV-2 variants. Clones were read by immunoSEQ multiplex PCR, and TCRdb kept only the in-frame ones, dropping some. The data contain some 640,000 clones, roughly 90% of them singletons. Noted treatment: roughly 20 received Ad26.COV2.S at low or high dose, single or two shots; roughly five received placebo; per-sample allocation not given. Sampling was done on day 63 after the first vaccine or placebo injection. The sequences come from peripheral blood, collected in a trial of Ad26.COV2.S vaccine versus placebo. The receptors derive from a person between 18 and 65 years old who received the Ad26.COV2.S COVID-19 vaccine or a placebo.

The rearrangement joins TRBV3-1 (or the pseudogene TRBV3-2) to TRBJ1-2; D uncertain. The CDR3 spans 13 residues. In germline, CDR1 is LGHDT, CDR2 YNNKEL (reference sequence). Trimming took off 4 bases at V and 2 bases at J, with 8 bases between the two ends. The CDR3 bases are TGTGCCAGCAGCCCCTTCGGAAACTATGGCTACACCTTC. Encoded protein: CASSPFGNYGYTF.

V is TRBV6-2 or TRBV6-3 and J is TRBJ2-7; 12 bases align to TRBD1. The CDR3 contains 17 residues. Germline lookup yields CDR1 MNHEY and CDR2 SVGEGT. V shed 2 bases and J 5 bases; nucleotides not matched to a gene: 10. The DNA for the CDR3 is TGTGCCAGCAGTTACGCAATTCCGGGACAGGGGGCTCACGAGCAGTACTTC. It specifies CASSYAIPGQGAHEQYF.

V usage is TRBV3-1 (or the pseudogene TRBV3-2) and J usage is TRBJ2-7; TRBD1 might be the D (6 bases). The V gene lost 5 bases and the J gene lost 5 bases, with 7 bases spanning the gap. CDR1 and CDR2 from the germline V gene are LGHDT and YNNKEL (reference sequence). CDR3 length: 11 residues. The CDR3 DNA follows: TGTGCCAGCAGCGGGACAAACGAGCAGTACTTC. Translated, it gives CASSGTNEQYF.

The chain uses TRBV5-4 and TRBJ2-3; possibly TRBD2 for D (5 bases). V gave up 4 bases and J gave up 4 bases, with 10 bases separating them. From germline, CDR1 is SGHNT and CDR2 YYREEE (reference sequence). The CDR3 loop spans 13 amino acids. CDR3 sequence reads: CASSQLVPDTQYF. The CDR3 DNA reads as TGTGCCAGCAGCCAACTAGTTCCAGATACGCAGTATTTT.

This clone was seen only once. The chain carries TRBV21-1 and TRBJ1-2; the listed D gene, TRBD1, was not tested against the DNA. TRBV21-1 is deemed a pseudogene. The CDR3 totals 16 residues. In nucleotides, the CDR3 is TGTGCCAGCAGCAAAGAAAACCACAGGGGGAACTATGGCTACACCTTC. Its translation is CASSKENHRGNYGYTF.

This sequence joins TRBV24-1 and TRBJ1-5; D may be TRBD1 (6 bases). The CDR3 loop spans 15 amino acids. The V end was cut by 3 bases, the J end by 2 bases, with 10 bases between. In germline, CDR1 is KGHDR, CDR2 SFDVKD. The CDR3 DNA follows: TGTGCCACCAGTGATAACAGGGTGGGCAATCAGCCCCAGCATTTT. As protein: CATSDNRVGNQPQHF.

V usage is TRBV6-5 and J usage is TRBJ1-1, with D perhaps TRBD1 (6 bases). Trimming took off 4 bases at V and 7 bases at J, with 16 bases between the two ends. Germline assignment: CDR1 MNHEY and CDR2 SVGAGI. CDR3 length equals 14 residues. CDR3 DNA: TGTGCCAGCAGTTGGGGGGCAGGGCAAGGTGAAGCTTTCTTT. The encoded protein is CASSWGAGQGEAFF.

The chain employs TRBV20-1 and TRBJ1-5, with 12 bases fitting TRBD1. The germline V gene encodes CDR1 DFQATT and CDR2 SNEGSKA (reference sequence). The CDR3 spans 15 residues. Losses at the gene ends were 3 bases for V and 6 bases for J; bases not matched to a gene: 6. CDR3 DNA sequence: TGCAGTGCTAGTTACGGGACAGGGGGCGGTCAGCCCCAGCATTTT. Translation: CSASYGTGGGQPQHF.

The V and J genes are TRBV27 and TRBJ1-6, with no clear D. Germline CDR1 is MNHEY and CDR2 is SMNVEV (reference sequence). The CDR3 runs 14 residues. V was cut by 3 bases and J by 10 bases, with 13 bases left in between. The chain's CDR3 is CASSFFLGNSPLHF. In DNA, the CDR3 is TGTGCCAGCAGTTTTTTTTTGGGTAACTCACCCCTCCACTTT.

The CDR3 spells CASSLVGTSGTNTGELFF. The CDR3, as DNA: TGTGCCAGCAGCTTAGTCGGTACTAGCGGGACGAACACCGGGGAGCTGTTTTTT. The chain links TRBV7-2 to TRBJ2-2; 10 nucleotides agree with TRBD2. The J segment lost 0 bases and the V segment lost 1 base, leaving 5 bases of the junction unmatched. Germline lookup yields CDR1 SGHTA and CDR2 FQGNSA. CDR3 size: 18 residues.

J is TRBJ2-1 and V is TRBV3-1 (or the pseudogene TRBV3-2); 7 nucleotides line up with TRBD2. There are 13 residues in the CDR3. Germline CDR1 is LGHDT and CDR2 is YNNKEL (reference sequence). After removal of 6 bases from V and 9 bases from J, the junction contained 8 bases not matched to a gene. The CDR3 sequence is CASSRDYSSEQFF. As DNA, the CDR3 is TGTGCCAGCAGTCGGGACTACTCATCTGAGCAGTTCTTC.

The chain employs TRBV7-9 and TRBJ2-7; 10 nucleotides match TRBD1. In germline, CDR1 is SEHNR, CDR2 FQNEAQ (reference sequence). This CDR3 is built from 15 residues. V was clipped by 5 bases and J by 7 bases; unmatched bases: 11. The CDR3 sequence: CASSHDRGHPGEQYF. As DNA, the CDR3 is TGTGCCAGCAGCCACGACAGGGGGCACCCGGGGGAGCAGTACTTC.

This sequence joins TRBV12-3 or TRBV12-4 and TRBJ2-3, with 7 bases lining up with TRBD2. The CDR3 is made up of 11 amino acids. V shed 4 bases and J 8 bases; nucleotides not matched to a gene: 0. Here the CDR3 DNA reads TGTGCCAGCAGTTGGGGGGGTACGCAGTATTTT. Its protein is CASSWGGTQYF.

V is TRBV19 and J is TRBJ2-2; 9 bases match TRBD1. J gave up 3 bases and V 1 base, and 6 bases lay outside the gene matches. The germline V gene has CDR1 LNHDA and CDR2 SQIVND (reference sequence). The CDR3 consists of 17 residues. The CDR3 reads CASSIAGQGSDTGELFF. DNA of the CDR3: TGTGCCAGTAGTATAGCCGGACAGGGGTCCGACACCGGGGAGCTGTTTTTT.

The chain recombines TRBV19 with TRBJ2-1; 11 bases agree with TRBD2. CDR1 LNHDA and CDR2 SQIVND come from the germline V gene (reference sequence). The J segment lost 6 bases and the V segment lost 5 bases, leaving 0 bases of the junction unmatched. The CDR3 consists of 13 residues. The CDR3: CASSGTSGNEQFF. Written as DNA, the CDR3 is TGTGCCAGTAGTGGGACTAGCGGCAATGAGCAGTTCTTC.

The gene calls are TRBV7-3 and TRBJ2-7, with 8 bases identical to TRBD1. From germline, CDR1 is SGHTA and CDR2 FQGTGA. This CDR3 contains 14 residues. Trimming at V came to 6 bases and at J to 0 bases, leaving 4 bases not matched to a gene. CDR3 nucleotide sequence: TGTGCCAGCAGTCCGACAGGGGTCTCCTACGAGCAGTACTTC. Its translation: CASSPTGVSYEQYF.

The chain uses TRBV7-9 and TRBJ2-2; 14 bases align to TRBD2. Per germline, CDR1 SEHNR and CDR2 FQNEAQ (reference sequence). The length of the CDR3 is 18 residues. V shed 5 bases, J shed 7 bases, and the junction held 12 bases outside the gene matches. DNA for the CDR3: TGTGCCAGCAGCCTCCGGACTAGCGGGAGGTCCTTTGGCGGGGAGCTGTTTTTT. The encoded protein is CASSLRTSGRSFGGELFF.

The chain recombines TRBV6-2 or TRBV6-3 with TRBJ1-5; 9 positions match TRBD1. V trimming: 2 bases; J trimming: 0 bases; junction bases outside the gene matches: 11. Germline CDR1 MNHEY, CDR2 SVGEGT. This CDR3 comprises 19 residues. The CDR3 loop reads CASSYGGQGGLYSNQPQHF. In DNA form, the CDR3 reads TGTGCCAGCAGTTACGGGGGACAGGGAGGGTTATATAGCAATCAGCCCCAGCATTTT.

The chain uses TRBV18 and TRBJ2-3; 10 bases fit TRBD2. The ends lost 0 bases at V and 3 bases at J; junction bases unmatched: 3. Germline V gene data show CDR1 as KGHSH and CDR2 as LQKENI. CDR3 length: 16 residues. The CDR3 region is CASSPPASGGTDTQYF. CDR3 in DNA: TGTGCCAGCTCACCACCGGCTAGCGGGGGAACAGATACGCAGTATTTT. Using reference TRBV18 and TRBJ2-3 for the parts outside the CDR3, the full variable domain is NAGVMQNPRHLVRRRGQEARLRCSPMKGHSHVYWYRQLPEEGLKFMVYLQKENIIDESGMPKERFSAEFPKEGPSILRIQQVVRGDSAAYFCASSPPASGGTDTQYFGPGTRLTVL.

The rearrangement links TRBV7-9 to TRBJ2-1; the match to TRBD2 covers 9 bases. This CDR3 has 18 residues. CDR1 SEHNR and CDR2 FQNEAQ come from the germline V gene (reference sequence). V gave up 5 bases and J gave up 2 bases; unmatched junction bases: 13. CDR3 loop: CASSIPLAGGPAYNEQFF. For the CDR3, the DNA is TGTGCCAGCAGCATCCCCCTCGCGGGAGGGCCCGCCTACAATGAGCAGTTCTTC.

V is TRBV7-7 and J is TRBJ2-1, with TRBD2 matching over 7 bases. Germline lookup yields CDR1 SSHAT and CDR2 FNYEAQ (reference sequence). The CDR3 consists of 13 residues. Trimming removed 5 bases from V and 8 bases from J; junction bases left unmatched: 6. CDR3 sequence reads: CASSPERGDEQFF. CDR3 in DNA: TGTGCCAGCAGCCCTGAACGGGGGGATGAGCAGTTCTTC.

As DNA, the CDR3 is TGTGCCTGGAGTGTAATAGGGCCGGGTTCCTACGAGCAGTACTTC. Translation: CAWSVIGPGSYEQYF. The chain uses TRBV30 and TRBJ2-7; D remains ambiguous. Trimming stripped 0 bases from V and 1 base from J, with 13 bases between. Germline loops: CDR1 GTSNPN, CDR2 SVGIG (reference sequence). CDR3 length equals 15 residues.

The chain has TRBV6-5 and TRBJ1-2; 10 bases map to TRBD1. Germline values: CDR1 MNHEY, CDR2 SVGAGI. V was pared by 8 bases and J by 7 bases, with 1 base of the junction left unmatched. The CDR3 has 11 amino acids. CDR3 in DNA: TGTGCCAGCGGGACAGGGGTTGGCTACACCTTC. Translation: CASGTGVGYTF.

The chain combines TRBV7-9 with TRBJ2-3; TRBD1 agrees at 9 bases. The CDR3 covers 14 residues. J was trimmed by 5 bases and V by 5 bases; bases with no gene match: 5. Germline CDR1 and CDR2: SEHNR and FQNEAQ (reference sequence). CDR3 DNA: TGTGCCAGCAGCGTACAGGGGGCGCAAGATACGCAGTATTTT. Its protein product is CASSVQGAQDTQYF. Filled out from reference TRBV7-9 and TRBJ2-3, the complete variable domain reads DTGVSQNPRHKITKRGQNVTFRCDPISEHNRLYWYRQTLGQGPEFLTYFQNEAQLEKSRLLSDRFSAERPKGSFSTLEIQRTEQGDSAMYLCASSVQGAQDTQYFGPGTRLTVL.

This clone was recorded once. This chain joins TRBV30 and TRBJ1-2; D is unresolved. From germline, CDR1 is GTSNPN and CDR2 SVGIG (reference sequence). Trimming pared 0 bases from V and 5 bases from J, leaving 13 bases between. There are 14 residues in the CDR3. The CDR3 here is CAWSVWGRLYGYTF. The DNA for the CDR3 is TGTGCCTGGAGTGTATGGGGTAGGCTTTATGGCTACACCTTC.